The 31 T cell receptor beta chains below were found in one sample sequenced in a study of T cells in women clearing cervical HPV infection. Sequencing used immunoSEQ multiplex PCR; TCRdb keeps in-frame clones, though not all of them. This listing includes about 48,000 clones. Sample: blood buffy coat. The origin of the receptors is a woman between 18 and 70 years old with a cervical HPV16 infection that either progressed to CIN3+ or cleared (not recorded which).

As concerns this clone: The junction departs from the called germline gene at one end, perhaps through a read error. Partial CDR3 DNA: TGCGCCAGCAGCCAACGACAGGGGTTTGGCGAG. Translated: CASSQRQGFGE. The whole CDR3 sequence reads CASSQRQGFGEQYF. The J gene is TRBJ2-7, the V gene TRBV4-2, with TRBD1 identical over 8 bases. The read comes to an end 3 residues before the CDR3 does, leaving the germline J gene to fill in the end. Germline CDR1 and CDR2: LGHNA and YNFKEQ. This CDR3 comprises 14 residues.

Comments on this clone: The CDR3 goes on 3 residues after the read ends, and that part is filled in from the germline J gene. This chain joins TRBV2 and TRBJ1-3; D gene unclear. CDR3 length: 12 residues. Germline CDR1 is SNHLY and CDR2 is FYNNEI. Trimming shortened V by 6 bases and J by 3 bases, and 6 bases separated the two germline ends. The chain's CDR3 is CASSVDGNTIYF. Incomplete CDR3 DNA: TGTGCCAGCAGCGTAGATGGAAACACC.

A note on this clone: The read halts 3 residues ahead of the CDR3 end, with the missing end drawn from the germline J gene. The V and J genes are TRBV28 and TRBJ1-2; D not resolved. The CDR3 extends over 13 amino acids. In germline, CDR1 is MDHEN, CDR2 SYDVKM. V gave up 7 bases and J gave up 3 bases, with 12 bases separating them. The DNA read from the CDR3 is TGTGCCAGCAATACAGCACCCTACTATGGC. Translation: CASNTAPYYG. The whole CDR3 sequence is CASNTAPYYGYTF.

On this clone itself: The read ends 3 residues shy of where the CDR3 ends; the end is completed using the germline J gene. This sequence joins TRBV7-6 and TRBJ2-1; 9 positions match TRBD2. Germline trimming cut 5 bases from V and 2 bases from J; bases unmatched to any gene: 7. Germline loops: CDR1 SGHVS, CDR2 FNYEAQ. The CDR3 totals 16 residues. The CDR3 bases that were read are TGTGCCAGCAGCCCCACCGGCGGGAGGGCCTACAATGAG. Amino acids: CASSPTGGRAYNE. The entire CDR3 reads CASSPTGGRAYNEQFF.

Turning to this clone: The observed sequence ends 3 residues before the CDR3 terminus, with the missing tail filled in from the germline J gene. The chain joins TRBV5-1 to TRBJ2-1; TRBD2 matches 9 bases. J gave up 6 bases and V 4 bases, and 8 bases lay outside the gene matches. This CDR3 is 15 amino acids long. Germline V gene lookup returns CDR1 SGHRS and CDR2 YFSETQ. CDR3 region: CASSPIAGESNEQFF. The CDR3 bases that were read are TGCGCCAGCAGCCCTATAGCGGGAGAGAGCAATGAG.

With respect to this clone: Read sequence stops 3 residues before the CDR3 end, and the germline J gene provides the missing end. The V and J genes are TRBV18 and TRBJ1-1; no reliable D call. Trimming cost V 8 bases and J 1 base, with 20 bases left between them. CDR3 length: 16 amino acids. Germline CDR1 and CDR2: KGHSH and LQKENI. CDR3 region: CASAKAPGVTNTEAFF. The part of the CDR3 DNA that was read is TGTGCCAGCGCGAAAGCCCCAGGAGTTACGAACACTGAA.

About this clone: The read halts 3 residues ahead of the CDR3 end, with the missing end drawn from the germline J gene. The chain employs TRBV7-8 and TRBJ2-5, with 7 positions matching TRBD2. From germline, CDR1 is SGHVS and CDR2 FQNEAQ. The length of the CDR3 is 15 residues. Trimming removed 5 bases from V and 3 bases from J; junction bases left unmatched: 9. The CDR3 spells CASSPRRAGEETQYF. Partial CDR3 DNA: TGTGCCAGCAGCCCGAGAAGGGCGGGGGAAGAGACC.

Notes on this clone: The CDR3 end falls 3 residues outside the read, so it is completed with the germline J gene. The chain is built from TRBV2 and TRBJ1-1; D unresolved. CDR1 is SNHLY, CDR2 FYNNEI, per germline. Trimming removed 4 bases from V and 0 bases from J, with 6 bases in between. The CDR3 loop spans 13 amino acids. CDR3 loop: CASSVLMNTEAFF. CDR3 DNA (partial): TGTGCCAGCAGTGTACTAATGAACACTGAA.

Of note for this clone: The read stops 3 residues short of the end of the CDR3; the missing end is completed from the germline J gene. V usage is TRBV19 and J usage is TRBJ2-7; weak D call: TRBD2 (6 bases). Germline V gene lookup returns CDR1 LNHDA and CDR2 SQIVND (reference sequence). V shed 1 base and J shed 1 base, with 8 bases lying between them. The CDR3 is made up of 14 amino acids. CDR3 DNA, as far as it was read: TGTGCCAGTAGTATAGGACGGGGGTCCTACGAG. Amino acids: CASSIGRGSYE. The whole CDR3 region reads CASSIGRGSYEQYF.

CDR3 bases read: TGTGCCAGCTCGGCAATGGCAGTTAGCAATCAGCCC. It yields the protein CASSAMAVSNQP. The complete CDR3 protein is CASSAMAVSNQPQHF. The chain uses TRBV18 and TRBJ1-5; no reliable D call. The DNA ends 3 residues before the CDR3 does, and the rest of the CDR3 is filled in from the germline J gene. Germline CDR1 reads KGHSH; CDR2 reads LQKENI. CDR3 size: 15 residues. V lost 6 bases, J lost 0 bases, and 12 bases lay in between.

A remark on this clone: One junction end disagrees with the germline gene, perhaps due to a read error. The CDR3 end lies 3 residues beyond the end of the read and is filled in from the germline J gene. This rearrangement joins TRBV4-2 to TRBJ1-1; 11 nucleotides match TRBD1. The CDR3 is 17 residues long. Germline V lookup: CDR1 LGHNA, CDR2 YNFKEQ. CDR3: CASSAGTGGFRDTEAFF. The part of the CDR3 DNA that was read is TGCGCCAGCAGCGCCGGGACAGGGGGATTCCGGGACACTGAA.

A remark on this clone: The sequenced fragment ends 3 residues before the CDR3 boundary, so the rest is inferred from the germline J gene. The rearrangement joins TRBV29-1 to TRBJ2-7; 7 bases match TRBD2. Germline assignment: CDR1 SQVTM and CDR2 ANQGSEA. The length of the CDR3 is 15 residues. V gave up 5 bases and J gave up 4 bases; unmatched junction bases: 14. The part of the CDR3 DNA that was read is TGCAGCGTTATGTTAAGAGAGCGGGATTGGTACGAG. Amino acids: CSVMLRERDWYE. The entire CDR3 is CSVMLRERDWYEQYF.

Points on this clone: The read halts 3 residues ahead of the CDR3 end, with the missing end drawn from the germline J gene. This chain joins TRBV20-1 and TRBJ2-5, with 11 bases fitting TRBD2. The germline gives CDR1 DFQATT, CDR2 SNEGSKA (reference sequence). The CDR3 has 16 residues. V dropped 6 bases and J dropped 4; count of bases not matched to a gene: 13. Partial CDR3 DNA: TGCAGTGCACCCCCCCGGCTAGCGGGAGGCGGAGAGACC. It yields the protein CSAPPRLAGGGET. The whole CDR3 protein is CSAPPRLAGGGETQYF.

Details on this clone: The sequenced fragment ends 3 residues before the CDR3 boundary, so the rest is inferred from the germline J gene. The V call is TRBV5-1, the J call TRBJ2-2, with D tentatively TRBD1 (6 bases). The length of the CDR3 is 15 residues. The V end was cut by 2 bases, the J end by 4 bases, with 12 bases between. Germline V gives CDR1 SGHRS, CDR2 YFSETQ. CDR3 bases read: TGCGCCAGCAGCTTTTCAGGGGTAGGCACCGGGGAG. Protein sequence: CASSFSGVGTGE. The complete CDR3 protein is CASSFSGVGTGELFF.

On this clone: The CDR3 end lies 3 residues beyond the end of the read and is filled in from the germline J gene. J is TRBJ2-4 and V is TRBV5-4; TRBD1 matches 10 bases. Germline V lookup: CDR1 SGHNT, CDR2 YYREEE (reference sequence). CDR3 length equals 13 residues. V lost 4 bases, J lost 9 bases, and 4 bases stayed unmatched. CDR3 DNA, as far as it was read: TGTGCCAGCAGCCCGCGGACAGGGGGCATT. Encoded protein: CASSPRTGGI. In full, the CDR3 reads CASSPRTGGIQYF.

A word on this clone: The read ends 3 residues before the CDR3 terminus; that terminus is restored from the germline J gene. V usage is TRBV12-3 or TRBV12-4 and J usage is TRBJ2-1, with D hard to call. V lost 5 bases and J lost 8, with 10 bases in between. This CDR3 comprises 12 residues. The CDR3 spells CASSPDNYEQFF. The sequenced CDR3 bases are TGTGCCAGCAGTCCCGATAACTATGAG.

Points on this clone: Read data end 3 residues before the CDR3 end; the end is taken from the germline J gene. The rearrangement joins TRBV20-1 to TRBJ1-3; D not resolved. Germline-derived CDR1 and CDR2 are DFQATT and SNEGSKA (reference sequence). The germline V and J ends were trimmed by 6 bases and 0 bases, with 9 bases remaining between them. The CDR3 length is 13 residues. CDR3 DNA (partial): TGCAGTGCGGCGGCGGGCTCTGGAAACACC. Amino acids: CSAAAGSGNT. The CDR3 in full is CSAAAGSGNTIYF.

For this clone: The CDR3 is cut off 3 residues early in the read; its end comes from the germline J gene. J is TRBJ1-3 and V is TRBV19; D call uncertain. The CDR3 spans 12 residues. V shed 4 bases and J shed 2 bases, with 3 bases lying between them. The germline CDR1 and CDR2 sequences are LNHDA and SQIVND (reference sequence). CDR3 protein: CASSTAGNTIYF. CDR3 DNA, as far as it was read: TGTGCCAGTAGTACAGCTGGAAACACC.

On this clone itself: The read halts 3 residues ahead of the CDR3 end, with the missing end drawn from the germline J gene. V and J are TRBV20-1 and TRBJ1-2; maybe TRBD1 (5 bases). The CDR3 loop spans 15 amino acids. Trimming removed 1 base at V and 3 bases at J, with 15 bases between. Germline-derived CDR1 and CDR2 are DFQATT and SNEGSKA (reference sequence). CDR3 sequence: CSARAPSRGDYGYTF. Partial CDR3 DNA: TGCAGTGCTAGAGCCCCTTCGAGGGGTGACTATGGC.

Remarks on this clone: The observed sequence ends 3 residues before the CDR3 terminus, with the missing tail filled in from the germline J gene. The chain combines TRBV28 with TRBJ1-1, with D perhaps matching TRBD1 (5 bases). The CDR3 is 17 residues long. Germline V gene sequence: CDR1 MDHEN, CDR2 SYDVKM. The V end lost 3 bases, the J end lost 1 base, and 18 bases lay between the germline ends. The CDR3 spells CASSFWAGTTPNTEAFF. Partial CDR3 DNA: TGTGCCAGCAGTTTTTGGGCTGGGACTACGCCGAACACTGAA.

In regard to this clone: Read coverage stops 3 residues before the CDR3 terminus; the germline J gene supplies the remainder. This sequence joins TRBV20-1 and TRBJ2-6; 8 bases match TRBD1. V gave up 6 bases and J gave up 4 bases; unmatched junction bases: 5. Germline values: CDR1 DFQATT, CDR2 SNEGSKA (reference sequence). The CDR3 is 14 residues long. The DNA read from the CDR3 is TGCAGTGCCAAGACAGGGGCCGGGGCCAACGTC. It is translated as CSAKTGAGANV. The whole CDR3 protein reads CSAKTGAGANVLTF.

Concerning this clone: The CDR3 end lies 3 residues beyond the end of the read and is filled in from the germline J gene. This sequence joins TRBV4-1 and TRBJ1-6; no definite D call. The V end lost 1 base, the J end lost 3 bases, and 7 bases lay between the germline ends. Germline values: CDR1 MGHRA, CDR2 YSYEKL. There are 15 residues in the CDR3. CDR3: CASSQAGYYNSPLHF. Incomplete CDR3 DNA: TGCGCCAGCAGCCAAGCCGGGTACTATAATTCACCC.

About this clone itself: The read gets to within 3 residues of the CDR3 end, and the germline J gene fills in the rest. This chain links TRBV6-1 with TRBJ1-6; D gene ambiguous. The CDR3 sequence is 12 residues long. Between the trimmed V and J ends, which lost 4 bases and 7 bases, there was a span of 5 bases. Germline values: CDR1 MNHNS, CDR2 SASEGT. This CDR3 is CASSAQNSPLHF. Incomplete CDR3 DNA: TGTGCCAGCAGTGCCCAGAATTCACCC.

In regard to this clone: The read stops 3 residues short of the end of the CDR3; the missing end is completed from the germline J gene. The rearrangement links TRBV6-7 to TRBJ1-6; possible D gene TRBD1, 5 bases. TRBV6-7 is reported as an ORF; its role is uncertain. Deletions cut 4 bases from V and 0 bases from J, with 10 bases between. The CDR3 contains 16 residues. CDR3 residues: CASSSTESSYNSPLHF. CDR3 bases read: TGTGCCAGCAGTTCGACAGAAAGCTCCTATAATTCACCC.

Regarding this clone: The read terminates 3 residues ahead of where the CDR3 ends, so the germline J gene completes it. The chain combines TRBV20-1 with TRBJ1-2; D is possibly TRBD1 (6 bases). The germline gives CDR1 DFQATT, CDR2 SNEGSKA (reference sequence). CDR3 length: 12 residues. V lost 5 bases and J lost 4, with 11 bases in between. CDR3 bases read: TGCAGTGCTGCGGACAGCTTCTATGGC. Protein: CSAADSFYG. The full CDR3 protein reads CSAADSFYGYTF.

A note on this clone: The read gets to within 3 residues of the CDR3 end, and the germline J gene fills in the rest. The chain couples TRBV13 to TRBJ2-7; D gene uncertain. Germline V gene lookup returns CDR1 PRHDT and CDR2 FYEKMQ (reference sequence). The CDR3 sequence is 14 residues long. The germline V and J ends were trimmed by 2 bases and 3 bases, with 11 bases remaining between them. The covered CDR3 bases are TGTGCCAGCAGCTTAAAGGGCAGCTACTACGAG. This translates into CASSLKGSYYE. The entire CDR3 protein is CASSLKGSYYEQYF.

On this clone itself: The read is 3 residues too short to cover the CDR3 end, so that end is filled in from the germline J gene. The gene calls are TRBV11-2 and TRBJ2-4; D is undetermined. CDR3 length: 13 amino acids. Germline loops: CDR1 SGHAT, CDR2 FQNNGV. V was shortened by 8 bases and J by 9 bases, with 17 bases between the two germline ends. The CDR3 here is CASATQGGSIQYF. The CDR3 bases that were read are TGTGCCAGCGCAACCCAAGGTGGCTCCATT.

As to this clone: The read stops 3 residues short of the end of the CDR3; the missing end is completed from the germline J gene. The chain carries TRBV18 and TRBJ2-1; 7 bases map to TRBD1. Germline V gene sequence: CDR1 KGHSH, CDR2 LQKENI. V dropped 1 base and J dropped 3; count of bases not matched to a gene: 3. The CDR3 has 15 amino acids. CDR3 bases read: TGTGCCAGCTCACCACAGGGGGCAGGCTACAATGAG. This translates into CASSPQGAGYNE. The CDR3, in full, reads CASSPQGAGYNEQFF. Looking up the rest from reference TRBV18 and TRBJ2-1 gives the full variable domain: NAGVMQNPRHLVRRRGQEARLRCSPMKGHSHVYWYRQLPEEGLKFMVYLQKENIIDESGMPKERFSAEFPKEGPSILRIQQVVRGDSAAYFCASSPQGAGYNEQFFGPGTRLTVL.

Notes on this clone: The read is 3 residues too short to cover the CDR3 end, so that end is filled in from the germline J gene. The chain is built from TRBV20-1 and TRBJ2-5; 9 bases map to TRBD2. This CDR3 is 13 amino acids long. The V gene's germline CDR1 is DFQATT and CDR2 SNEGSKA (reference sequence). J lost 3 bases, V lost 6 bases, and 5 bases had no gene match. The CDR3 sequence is CSAQPSGKETQYF. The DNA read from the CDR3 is TGCAGTGCCCAGCCTAGCGGGAAAGAGACC.

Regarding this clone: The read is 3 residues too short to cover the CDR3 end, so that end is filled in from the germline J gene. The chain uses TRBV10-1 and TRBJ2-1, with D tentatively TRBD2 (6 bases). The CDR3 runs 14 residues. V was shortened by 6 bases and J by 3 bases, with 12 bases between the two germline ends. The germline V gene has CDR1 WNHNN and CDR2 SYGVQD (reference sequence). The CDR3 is CASSGGTDYNEQFF. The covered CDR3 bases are TGCGCCAGCAGCGGTGGGACTGACTACAATGAG.

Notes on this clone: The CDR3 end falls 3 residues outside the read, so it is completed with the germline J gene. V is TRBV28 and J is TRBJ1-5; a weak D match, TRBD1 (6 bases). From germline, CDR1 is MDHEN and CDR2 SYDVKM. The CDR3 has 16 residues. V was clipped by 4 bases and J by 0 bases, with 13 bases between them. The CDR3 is CASSSGTSYSNQPQHF. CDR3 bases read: TGTGCCAGCAGTTCCGGGACATCTTATAGCAATCAGCCC.